The T cell receptor beta chain described here comes from a study of human T cells and chemical hapten exposure. As for the study in general: Investigators sensitized about 2 cm by about 2 cm of upper inner arm skin with 2% DPC. Throughout the approximately 26-week study, diphenylcyclopropenone was applied weekly to the patients' scalps.

Concerning this clonotype: Its cognate antigen is unknown.

Time point in this sample: patch test 2, 6 weeks after DPC sensitization. Indicated treatment: therapeutic diphenylcyclopropenone sensitization with weekly scalp DPC. General study points: Sensitizing with DPC caused no change in TCRs above 1 in 1000 frequency.

TCRdb redid the calling of the RACE reads with MiXCR, one entry per CDR3 protein. The sample has 360,000 or so distinct CDR3 sequences, roughly 6% seen once. This TCR was sampled from a woman younger than 35 with alopecia areata. Some clones in this sample may be carry-over from other donors' samples. Source: whole blood, taken in connection with sensitization to the hapten diphenylcyclopropenone (DPC).

CDR3 sequence (DNA): TGTGCCAGCAGCCAAGATCAGCGGGGACAGAGCGATACAGATACGCAGTATTTT. It encodes CASSQDQRGQSDTDTQYF. This sequence joins TRBV4-2 and TRBJ2-3, with D perhaps given as TRBD1 or TRBD2 (7 bases each). The CDR3 runs 18 residues. Germline assignment: CDR1 LGHNA and CDR2 YNFKEQ. V lost 0 bases to trimming and J lost 3 bases, with 19 bases between them.